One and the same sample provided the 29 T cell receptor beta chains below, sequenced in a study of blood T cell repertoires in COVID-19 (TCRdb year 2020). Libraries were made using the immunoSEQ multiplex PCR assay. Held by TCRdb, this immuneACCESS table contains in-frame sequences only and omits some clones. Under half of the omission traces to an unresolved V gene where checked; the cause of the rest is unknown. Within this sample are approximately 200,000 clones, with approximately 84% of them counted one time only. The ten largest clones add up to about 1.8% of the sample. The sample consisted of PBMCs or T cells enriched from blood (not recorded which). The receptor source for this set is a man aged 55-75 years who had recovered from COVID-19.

The CDR3: CASSLPGRVDSPLHF. DNA of the CDR3: TGCGCCAGCAGCTTGCCAGGCAGGGTTGATTCACCCCTCCACTTT. The chain recombines TRBV5-1 with TRBJ1-6, with D perhaps matching TRBD1 (5 bases). Trimming shortened V by 1 base and J by 8 bases, and 13 bases separated the two germline ends. This CDR3 spans 15 amino acids. Germline-derived CDR1 and CDR2 are SGHRS and YFSETQ.

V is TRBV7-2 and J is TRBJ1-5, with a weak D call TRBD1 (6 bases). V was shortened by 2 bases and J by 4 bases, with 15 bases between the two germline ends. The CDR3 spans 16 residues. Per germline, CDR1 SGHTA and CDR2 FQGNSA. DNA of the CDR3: TGTGCCAGCAGCTTAAGCGGTCAGGGGTATAATCAGCCCCAGCATTTT. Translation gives CASSLSGQGYNQPQHF. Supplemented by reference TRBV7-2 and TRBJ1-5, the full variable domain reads GAGVSQSPSNKVTEKGKDVELRCDPISGHTALYWYRQSLGQGLEFLIYFQGNSAPDKSGLPSDRFSAERTGGSVSTLTIQRTQQEDSAVYLCASSLSGQGYNQPQHFGDGTRLSIL.

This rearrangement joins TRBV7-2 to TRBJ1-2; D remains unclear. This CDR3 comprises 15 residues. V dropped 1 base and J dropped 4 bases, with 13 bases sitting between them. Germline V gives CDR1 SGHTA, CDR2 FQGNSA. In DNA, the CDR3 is TGTGCCAGCAGCTTAGTTTCGTCAGAGGTCTATGGCTACACCTTC. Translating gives CASSLVSSEVYGYTF.

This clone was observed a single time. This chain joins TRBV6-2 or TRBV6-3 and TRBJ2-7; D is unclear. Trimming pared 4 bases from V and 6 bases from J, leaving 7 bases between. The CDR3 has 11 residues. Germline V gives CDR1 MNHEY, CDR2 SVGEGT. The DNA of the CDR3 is TGTGCCAGCAGTTTTGGCTCCGAGCAGTACTTC. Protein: CASSFGSEQYF.

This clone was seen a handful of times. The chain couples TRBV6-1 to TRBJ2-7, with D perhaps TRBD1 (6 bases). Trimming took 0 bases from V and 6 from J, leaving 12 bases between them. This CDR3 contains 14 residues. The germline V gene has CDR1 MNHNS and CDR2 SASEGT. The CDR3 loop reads CASSEALQGREQYF. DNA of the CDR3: TGTGCCAGCAGTGAAGCGCTTCAGGGGCGCGAGCAGTACTTC.

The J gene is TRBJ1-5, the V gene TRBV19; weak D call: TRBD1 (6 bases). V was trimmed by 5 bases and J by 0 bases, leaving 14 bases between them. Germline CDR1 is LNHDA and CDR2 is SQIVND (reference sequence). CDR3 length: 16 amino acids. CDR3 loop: CASSGGQPYSNQPQHF. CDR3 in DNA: TGTGCCAGTAGTGGAGGACAGCCGTATAGCAATCAGCCCCAGCATTTT.

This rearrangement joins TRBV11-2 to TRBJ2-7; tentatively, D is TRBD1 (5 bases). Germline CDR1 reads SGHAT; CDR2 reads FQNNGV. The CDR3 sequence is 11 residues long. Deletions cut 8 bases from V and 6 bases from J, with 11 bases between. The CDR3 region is CASRNQGEQYF. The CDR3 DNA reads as TGTGCCAGCCGAAACCAGGGCGAGCAGTACTTC.

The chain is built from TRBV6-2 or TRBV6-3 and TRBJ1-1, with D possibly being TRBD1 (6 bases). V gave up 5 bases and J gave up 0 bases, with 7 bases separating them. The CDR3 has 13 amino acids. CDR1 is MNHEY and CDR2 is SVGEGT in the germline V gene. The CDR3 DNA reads TGTGCCAGCAGTCAGGGGATGAACACTGAAGCTTTCTTT. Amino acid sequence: CASSQGMNTEAFF.

For the CDR3, the DNA is TGTGCCATATTTGACTGTCCCTACGAGCAGTACTTC. Translation gives CAIFDCPYEQYF. This sequence joins TRBV21-1 and TRBJ2-7; TRBD2 is the table's D call, not checked against the DNA. TRBV21-1 is a known pseudogene. This CDR3 spans 12 amino acids.

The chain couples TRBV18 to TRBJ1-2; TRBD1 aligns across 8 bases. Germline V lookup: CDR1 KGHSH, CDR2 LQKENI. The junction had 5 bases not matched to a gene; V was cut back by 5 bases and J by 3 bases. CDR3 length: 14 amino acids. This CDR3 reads CASSIQQGDYGYTF. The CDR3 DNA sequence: TGTGCCAGCTCAATTCAACAGGGGGACTATGGCTACACCTTC. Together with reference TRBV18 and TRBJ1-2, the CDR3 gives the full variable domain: NAGVMQNPRHLVRRRGQEARLRCSPMKGHSHVYWYRQLPEEGLKFMVYLQKENIIDESGMPKERFSAEFPKEGPSILRIQQVVRGDSAAYFCASSIQQGDYGYTFGSGTRLTVV.

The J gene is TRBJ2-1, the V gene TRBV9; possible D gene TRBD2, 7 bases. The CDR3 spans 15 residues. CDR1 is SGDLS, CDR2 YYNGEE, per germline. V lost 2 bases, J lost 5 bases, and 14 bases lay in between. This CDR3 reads CASSVLAGAHNEQFF. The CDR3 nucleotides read TGTGCCAGCAGCGTCCTGGCGGGGGCCCACAATGAGCAGTTCTTC.

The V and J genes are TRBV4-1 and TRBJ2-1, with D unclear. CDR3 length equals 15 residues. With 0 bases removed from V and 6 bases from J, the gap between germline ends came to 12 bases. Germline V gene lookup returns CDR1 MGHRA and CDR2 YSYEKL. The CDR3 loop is CASSQDLADPNEQFF. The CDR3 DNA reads TGCGCCAGCAGCCAAGACTTAGCAGATCCCAATGAGCAGTTCTTC.

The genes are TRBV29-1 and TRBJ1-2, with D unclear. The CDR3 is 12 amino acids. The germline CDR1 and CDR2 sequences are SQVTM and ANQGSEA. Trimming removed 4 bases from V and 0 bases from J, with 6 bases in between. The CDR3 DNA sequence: TGCAGCGTTGCGCGGTCTAACTATGGCTACACCTTC. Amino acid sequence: CSVARSNYGYTF.

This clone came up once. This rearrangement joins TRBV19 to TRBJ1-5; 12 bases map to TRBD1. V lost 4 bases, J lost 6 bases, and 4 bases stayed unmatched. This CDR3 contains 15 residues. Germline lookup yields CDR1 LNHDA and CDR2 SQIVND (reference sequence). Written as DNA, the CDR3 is TGTGCCAGTAGTAAGGGACAGGGGGCGGTTCAGCCCCAGCATTTT. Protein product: CASSKGQGAVQPQHF.

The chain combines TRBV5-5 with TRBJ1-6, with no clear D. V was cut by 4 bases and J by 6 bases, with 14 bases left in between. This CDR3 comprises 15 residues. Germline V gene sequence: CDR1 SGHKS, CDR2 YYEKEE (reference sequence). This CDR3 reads CASSVGILVNSPLHF. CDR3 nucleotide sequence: TGTGCCAGCAGCGTCGGGATCCTCGTTAATTCACCCCTCCACTTT.

The CDR3 nucleotides are TGTGCCAGCAGCCAACAAGGGACAGGGAACGAGCAGTACTTC. Translating it yields CASSQQGTGNEQYF. The genes are TRBV3-1 (or the pseudogene TRBV3-2) and TRBJ2-7, with 9 bases matching TRBD1. In germline, CDR1 is LGHDT, CDR2 YNNKEL (reference sequence). CDR3 length: 14 amino acids. Trimming cost V 2 bases and J 5 bases; bases outside gene matches: 4.

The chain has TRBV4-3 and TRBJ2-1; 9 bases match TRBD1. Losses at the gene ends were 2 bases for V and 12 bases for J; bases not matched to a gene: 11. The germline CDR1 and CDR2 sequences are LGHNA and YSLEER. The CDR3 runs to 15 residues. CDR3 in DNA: TGCGCCAGCAGCCAATACCGGACAGGGGTATTCGTGCAGTTCTTC. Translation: CASSQYRTGVFVQFF.

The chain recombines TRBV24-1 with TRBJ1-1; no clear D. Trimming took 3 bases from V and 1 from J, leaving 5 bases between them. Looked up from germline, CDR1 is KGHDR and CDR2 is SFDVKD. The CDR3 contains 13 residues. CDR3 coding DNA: TGTGCCACCAGTGATCGTCGGAACACTGAAGCTTTCTTT. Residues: CATSDRRNTEAFF.

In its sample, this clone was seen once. The CDR3 here is CASSQETGGGTRWETQYF. CDR3 nucleotides: TGCGCCAGCAGCCAAGAGACTGGCGGGGGGACGAGATGGGAGACCCAGTACTTC. The chain combines TRBV4-3 with TRBJ2-5, with 8 bases aligning to TRBD2. The CDR3 extends over 18 amino acids. Germline trimming cut 0 bases from V and 5 bases from J; bases unmatched to any gene: 14. Germline CDR1 is LGHNA and CDR2 is YSLEER.

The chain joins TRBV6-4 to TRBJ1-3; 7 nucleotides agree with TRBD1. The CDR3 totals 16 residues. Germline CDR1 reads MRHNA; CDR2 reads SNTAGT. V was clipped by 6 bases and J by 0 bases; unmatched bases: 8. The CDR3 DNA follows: TGTGCCAGCAGCTTGACAGGGTCTTCCTCTGGAAACACCATATATTTT. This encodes CASSLTGSSSGNTIYF.

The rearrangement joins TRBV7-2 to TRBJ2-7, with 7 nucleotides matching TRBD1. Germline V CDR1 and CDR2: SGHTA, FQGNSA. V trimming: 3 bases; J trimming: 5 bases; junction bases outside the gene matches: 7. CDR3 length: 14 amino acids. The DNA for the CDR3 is TGTGCCAGCAGCTTCGGACAGGTTGGAGACGAGCAGTACTTC. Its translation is CASSFGQVGDEQYF.

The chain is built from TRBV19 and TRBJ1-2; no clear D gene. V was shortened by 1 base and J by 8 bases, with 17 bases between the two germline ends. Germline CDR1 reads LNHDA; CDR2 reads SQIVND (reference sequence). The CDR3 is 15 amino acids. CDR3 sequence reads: CASSIAQVVGYGYTF. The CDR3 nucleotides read TGTGCCAGTAGTATAGCCCAGGTGGTCGGCTACGGCTACACCTTC.

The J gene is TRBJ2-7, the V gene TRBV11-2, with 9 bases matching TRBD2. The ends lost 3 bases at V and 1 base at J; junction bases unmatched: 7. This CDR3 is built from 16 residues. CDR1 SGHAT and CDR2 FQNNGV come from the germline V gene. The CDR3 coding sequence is TGTGCCAGCAGCTTGGCGAGGAGCGGGGGGTCCTACGAGCAGTACTTC. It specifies CASSLARSGGSYEQYF.

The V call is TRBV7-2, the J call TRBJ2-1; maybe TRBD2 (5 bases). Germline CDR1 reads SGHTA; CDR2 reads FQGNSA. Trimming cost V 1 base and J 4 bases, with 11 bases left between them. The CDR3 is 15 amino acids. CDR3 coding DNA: TGTGCCAGCAGCTTAGGGGCTAGCCAATACAATGAGCAGTTCTTC. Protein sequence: CASSLGASQYNEQFF. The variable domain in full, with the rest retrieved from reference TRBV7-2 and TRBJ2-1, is GAGVSQSPSNKVTEKGKDVELRCDPISGHTALYWYRQSLGQGLEFLIYFQGNSAPDKSGLPSDRFSAERTGGSVSTLTIQRTQQEDSAVYLCASSLGASQYNEQFFGPGTRLTVL.

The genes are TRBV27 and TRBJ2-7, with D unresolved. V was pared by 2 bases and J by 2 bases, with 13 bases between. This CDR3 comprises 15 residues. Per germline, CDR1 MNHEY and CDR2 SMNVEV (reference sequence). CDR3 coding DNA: TGTGCCAGCAGTTTAACGGTTACTAACCCCTACGAGCAGTACTTC. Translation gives CASSLTVTNPYEQYF.

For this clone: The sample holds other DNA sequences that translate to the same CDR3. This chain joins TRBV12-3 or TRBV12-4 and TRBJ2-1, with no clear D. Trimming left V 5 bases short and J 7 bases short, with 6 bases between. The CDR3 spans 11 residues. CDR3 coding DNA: TGTGCCAGCAGTGGCTTGAATGAGCAGTTCTTC. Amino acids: CASSGLNEQFF.

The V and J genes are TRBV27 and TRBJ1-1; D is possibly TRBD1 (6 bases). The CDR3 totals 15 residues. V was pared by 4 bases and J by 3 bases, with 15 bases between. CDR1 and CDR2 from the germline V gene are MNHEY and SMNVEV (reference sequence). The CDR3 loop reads CASSSTGKGDTEAFF. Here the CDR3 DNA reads TGTGCCAGCAGTTCCACAGGGAAGGGTGACACTGAAGCTTTCTTT.

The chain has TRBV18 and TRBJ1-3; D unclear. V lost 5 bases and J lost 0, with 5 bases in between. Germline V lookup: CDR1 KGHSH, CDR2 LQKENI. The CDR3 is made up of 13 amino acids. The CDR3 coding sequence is TGTGCCAGCTCAGCAGACTCTGGAAACACCATATATTTT. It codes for CASSADSGNTIYF. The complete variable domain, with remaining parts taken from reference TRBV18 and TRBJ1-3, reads NAGVMQNPRHLVRRRGQEARLRCSPMKGHSHVYWYRQLPEEGLKFMVYLQKENIIDESGMPKERFSAEFPKEGPSILRIQQVVRGDSAAYFCASSADSGNTIYFGEGSWLTVV.

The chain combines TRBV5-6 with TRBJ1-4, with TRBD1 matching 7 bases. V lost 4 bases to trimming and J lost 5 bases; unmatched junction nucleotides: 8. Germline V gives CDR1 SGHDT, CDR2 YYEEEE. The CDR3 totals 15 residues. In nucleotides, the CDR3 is TGTGCCAGCAGCGATTGGGGACAGACAAATGAAAAACTGTTTTTT. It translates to CASSDWGQTNEKLFF.